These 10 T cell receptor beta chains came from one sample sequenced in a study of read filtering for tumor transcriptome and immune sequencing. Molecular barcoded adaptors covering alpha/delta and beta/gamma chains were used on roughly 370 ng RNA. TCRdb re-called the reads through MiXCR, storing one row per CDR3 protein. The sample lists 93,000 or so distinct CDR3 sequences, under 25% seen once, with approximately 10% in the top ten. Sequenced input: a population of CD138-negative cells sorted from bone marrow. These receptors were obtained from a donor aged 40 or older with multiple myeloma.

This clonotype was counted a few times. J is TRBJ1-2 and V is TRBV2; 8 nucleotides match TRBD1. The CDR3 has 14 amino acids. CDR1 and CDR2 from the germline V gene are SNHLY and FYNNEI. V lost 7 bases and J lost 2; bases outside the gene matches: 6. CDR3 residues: CASTQGANNYGYTF. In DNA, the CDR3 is TGTGCCAGCACTCAGGGGGCAAACAACTATGGCTACACCTTC.

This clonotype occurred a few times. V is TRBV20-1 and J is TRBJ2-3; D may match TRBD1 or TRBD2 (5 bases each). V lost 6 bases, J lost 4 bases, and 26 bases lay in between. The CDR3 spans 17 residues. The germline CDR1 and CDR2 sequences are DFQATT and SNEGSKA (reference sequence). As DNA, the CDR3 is TGCAGTGCCAAATGGACGTCGACAGCTCTCGGGGCAGATACGCAGTATTTT. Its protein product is CSAKWTSTALGADTQYF.

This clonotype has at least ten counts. The CDR3 loop reads CASSSDGGAHWETQYF. The CDR3 nucleotides are TGCGCCAGCAGCTCGGATGGGGGCGCGCACTGGGAGACCCAGTACTTC. The chain joins TRBV5-1 to TRBJ2-5; tentative D call: TRBD1 (6 bases). The CDR3 has 16 residues. Germline lookup yields CDR1 SGHRS and CDR2 YFSETQ. Trimming left V 3 bases short and J 5 bases short, with 20 bases between.

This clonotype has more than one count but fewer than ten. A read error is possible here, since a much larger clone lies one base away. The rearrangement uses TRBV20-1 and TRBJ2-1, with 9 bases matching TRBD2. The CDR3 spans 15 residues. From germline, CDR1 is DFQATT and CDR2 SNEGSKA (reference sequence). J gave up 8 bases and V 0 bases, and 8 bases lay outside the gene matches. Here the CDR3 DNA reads TGCAGTGCTAGAGAATCGCGGGGGGGCAAAGATGAGCAGTTCTTC. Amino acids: CSARESRGGKDEQFF.

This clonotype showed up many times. The CDR3 nucleotides are TGTGCCAGCCACCAACAGGGGGCCTACGAGCAGTACTTC. This translates into CASHQQGAYEQYF. The V gene is TRBV7-9, the J gene TRBJ2-7, with 8 nucleotides matching TRBD1. J was trimmed by 2 bases and V by 8 bases; bases with no gene match: 5. The CDR3 totals 13 residues. Germline-derived CDR1 and CDR2 are SEHNR and FQNEAQ (reference sequence). Based on the CDR3 plus reference TRBV7-9 and TRBJ2-7, the full variable domain is DTGVSQNPRHKITKRGQNVTFRCDPISEHNRLYWYRQTLGQGPEFLTYFQNEAQLEKSRLLSDRFSAERPKGSFSTLEIQRTEQGDSAMYLCASHQQGAYEQYFGPGTRLTVT.

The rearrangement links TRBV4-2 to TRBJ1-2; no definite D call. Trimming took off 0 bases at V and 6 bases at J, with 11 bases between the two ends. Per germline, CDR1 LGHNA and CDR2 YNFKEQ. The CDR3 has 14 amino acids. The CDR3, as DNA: TGTGCCAGCAGCCAAGATACGACGGCCCATGGCTACACCTTC. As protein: CASSQDTTAHGYTF.

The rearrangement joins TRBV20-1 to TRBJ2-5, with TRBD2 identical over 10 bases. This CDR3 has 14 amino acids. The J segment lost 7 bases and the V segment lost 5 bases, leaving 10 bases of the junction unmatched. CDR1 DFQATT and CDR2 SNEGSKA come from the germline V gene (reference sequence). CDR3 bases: TGCAGTGCTTTTGGACTAGCGGTCACAGGGACCCAGTACTTC. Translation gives CSAFGLAVTGTQYF.

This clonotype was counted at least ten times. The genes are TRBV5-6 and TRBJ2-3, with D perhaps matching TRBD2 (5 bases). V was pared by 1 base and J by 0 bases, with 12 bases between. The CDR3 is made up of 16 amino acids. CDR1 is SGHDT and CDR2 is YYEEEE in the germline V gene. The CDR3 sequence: CASSLTRQPSTDTQYF. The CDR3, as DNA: TGTGCCAGCAGCTTGACTAGACAACCTAGCACAGATACGCAGTATTTT. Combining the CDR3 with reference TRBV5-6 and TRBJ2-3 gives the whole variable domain DAGVTQSPTHLIKTRGQQVTLRCSPKSGHDTVSWYQQALGQGPQFIFQYYEEEERQRGNFPDRFSGHQFPNYSSELNVNALLLGDSALYLCASSLTRQPSTDTQYFGPGTRLTVL.

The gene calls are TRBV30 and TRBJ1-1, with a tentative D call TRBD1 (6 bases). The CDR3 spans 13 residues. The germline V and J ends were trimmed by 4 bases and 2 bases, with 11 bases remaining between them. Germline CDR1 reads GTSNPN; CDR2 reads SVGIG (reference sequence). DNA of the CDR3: TGTGCCTGGACTCGACAGGTTAACACTGAAGCTTTCTTT. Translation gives CAWTRQVNTEAFF.

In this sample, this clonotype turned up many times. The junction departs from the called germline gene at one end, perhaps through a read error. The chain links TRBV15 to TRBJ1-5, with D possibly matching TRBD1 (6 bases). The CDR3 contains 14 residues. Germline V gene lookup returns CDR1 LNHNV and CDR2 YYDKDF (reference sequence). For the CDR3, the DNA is TGCACTCCGCGGGACACATATAGCAATCAGCCCCAGCATTTT. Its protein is CTPRDTYSNQPQHF.